What follows are 23 T cell receptor beta chains derived from one specimen sequenced in a study of T cells in Graves' hyperthyroidism and ophthalmopathy. There were TCR beta CDR3 regions amplified from RNA transcripts. During a first-round RT-PCR of the TCR CDR3, the HTBI primer set was used. A single record per CDR3 protein comes from TCRdb applying MiXCR to the multiplex PCR reads. The top ten hold approximately 13% of the sample, which has about 400,000 distinct CDR3 sequences, roughly 14% seen once. The sequenced material came from blood. Every receptor here comes from a man between 18 and 29 years old with Graves' ophthalmopathy.

This clonotype was seen at least ten times. The gene calls are TRBV6-1 and TRBJ2-5, with no clear D. Between the trimmed V and J ends, which lost 10 bases and 0 bases, there was a span of 12 bases. This CDR3 has 13 residues. Germline CDR1 and CDR2: MNHNS and SASEGT. The CDR3 DNA sequence: TGTGCCACCACCGACTGGAACCAAGAGACCCAGTACTTC. Translation gives CATTDWNQETQYF.

This clonotype was seen once. This chain uses TRBV6-1 with TRBJ2-4, with TRBD2 identical over 7 bases. Germline V gene data show CDR1 as MNHNS and CDR2 as SASEGT. This CDR3 has 14 amino acids. J gave up 6 bases and V 2 bases, and 4 bases lay outside the gene matches. This CDR3 is CASSERGDGNIQYF. The DNA of the CDR3 is TGTGCCAGCAGTGAACGGGGGGACGGAAACATTCAGTACTTC.

This clonotype was counted many times. V gene TRBV27 combines with J gene TRBJ1-2; D gene unclear. Germline assignment: CDR1 MNHEY and CDR2 SMNVEV (reference sequence). Trimming shortened V by 0 bases and J by 4 bases, and 12 bases separated the two germline ends. The CDR3 runs 15 residues. CDR3 region: CASSLSLTGIYGYTF. For the CDR3, the DNA is TGTGCCAGCAGTTTATCGCTGACCGGGATCTATGGCTACACCTTC.

The rearrangement links TRBV19 to TRBJ1-5; no clear D gene. Germline V gene data show CDR1 as LNHDA and CDR2 as SQIVND (reference sequence). The CDR3 is 16 residues long. Trimming left V 5 bases short and J 3 bases short, with 17 bases between. DNA for the CDR3: TGTGCCAGTAGTCTGTCCCTCAGTAGAACCAATCAGCCCCAGCATTTT. Translating gives CASSLSLSRTNQPQHF.

In this sample, this clonotype turned up many times. The rearrangement uses TRBV10-3 and TRBJ2-1; D perhaps matches TRBD2 (5 bases). This CDR3 has 15 amino acids. V was cut by 6 bases and J by 0 bases, with 12 bases left in between. Germline V gene sequence: CDR1 ENHRY, CDR2 SYGVKD. The CDR3 region is CAIRDSGSSYNEQFF. CDR3 sequence (DNA): TGTGCCATCAGGGACTCCGGCAGCTCCTACAATGAGCAGTTCTTC.

This clonotype appeared a few times. A much larger clone differs by one base, so this may be a read error. The chain employs TRBV2 and TRBJ2-5; TRBD2 matches 9 bases. The CDR3 sequence is 14 residues long. Unmatched junction bases numbered 12, after V lost 7 bases and J lost 9 bases. Germline assignment: CDR1 SNHLY and CDR2 FYNNEI. DNA of the CDR3: TGTGCCAGCACAATTAGCGGGGGCGTTCAGGCCCAGTACTTC. Protein sequence: CASTISGGVQAQYF.

The V call is TRBV4-2, the J call TRBJ1-2, with D unclear. The CDR3 loop spans 16 amino acids. Germline CDR1 and CDR2: LGHNA and YNFKEQ. V lost 0 bases, J lost 4 bases, and 15 bases lay in between. The CDR3: CASSQETEAAGYGYTF. The DNA of the CDR3 is TGTGCCAGCAGCCAAGAAACGGAGGCAGCCGGCTATGGCTACACCTTC.

This clonotype has at least ten counts. The chain is built from TRBV6-1 and TRBJ1-1; perhaps TRBD1 as D (5 bases). Germline CDR1 reads MNHNS; CDR2 reads SASEGT. This CDR3 spans 13 amino acids. V lost 6 bases to trimming and J lost 0 bases, with 8 bases between them. CDR3 nucleotides: TGTGCCAGCAGGGGGGGTGTGAACACTGAAGCTTTCTTT. Protein sequence: CASRGGVNTEAFF.

This clonotype has more than one count but fewer than ten. The chain couples TRBV9 to TRBJ2-1, with TRBD2 as a possible D gene (5 bases). This CDR3 has 16 residues. The V end was cut by 0 bases, the J end by 7 bases, with 17 bases between. Germline V gene sequence: CDR1 SGDLS, CDR2 YYNGEE. CDR3 protein: CASSVGLAPFGNEQFF. In DNA form, the CDR3 reads TGTGCCAGCAGCGTAGGGCTAGCCCCCTTTGGGAATGAGCAGTTCTTC.

The genes are TRBV5-1 and TRBJ1-2; no firm D call. The CDR3 consists of 18 residues. Trimming shortened V by 3 bases and J by 0 bases, and 21 bases separated the two germline ends. Germline V gene data show CDR1 as SGHRS and CDR2 as YFSETQ. The CDR3 DNA is TGCGCCAGCAGCTCCCAGTCGTCTTACAAGTTCCCTAACTATGGCTACACCTTC. Translation: CASSSQSSYKFPNYGYTF.

The chain has TRBV29-1 and TRBJ2-2; either TRBD1 or TRBD2 may supply D (5 bases each). The V and J ends lost 7 bases and 5 bases respectively, with 14 bases between them. The CDR3 consists of 13 residues. From germline, CDR1 is SQVTM and CDR2 ANQGSEA. The CDR3 coding sequence is TGCAGCGCAACGTTGGGGGAGACCGGGGAGCTGTTTTTT. Translated, it gives CSATLGETGELFF.

This clonotype showed up many times. The gene calls are TRBV10-2 and TRBJ2-3, with D perhaps TRBD2 (6 bases). The CDR3 runs to 14 residues. From germline, CDR1 is WSHSY and CDR2 SAAADI. The germline V and J ends were trimmed by 8 bases and 0 bases, with 12 bases remaining between them. The CDR3 sequence: CASGRGTSTDTQYF. DNA of the CDR3: TGCGCCAGCGGTCGAGGGACTAGCACAGATACGCAGTATTTT.

V is TRBV6-1 and J is TRBJ2-3; 10 bases are shared with TRBD1. Germline V gene data show CDR1 as MNHNS and CDR2 as SASEGT. Losses at the gene ends were 10 bases for V and 4 bases for J; bases not matched to a gene: 11. The CDR3 is made up of 15 amino acids. The CDR3: CAIRQVTGGADTQYF. The CDR3 DNA follows: TGTGCCATCAGGCAGGTGACAGGGGGCGCAGATACGCAGTATTTT.

This clonotype turned up a few times. The rearrangement links TRBV6-2 or TRBV6-3 to TRBJ1-2; D unclear. The V end was cut by 0 bases, the J end by 3 bases, with 11 bases between. The CDR3 totals 15 residues. Germline CDR1 MNHEY, CDR2 SVGEGT. DNA of the CDR3: TGTGCCAGCAGTTACTCCGACGGATCTCACTATGGCTACACCTTC. Translated, it gives CASSYSDGSHYGYTF.

This rearrangement joins TRBV6-2 or TRBV6-3 to TRBJ2-1, with 9 bases fitting TRBD2. Germline CDR1 MNHEY, CDR2 SVGEGT. V trimming: 2 bases; J trimming: 3 bases; junction bases outside the gene matches: 14. The CDR3 has 19 residues. CDR3 bases: TGTGCCAGCAGTTACCACCCCGGGAGAGTAGCGGGGGACTACAATGAGCAGTTCTTC. As protein: CASSYHPGRVAGDYNEQFF.

This clonotype was seen at least ten times. This chain links TRBV12-3 or TRBV12-4 with TRBJ2-5, with 15 bases lining up with TRBD2. This CDR3 has 18 amino acids. Germline trimming cut 4 bases from V and 5 bases from J; bases unmatched to any gene: 11. This chain's CDR3 is CASSSSPGLAGGSETQYF. In nucleotides, the CDR3 is TGTGCCAGCAGTTCCTCCCCAGGACTAGCGGGAGGGTCGGAGACCCAGTACTTC.

The table lists this clonotype with many counts. The chain couples TRBV5-1 to TRBJ1-1; no firm D call. The CDR3 has 13 amino acids. The germline V gene encodes CDR1 SGHRS and CDR2 YFSETQ. The V and J ends lost 2 bases and 1 base respectively, with 6 bases between them. This CDR3 is CASSFTENTEAFF. The CDR3 DNA reads as TGCGCCAGCAGCTTCACTGAGAACACTGAAGCTTTCTTT.

Turning to this clonotype: A read error may be the cause here, since a much bigger clone is one base away. CDR3 loop: CASSLRDSTNTEAFF. The DNA of the CDR3 is TGTGCCAGCAGCCTCAGGGATTCGACGAACACTGAAGCTTTCTTT. The chain is built from TRBV7-2 and TRBJ1-1; D might be TRBD1 (5 bases). CDR3 length equals 15 residues. V was cut by 5 bases and J by 1 base, with 14 bases left in between. CDR1 and CDR2 (germline): SGHTA, FQGNSA.

This clonotype was picked up many times. The chain recombines TRBV5-6 with TRBJ2-6; no definite D call. This CDR3 is 17 amino acids long. The germline V gene encodes CDR1 SGHDT and CDR2 YYEEEE. Trimming left V 2 bases short and J 2 bases short, with 14 bases between. The CDR3 DNA follows: TGTGCCAGCAGCTTTGGGGTCTCGTCGGCTGGGGCCAACGTCCTGACTTTC. It is translated as CASSFGVSSAGANVLTF.

This clonotype has more than one count but fewer than ten. CDR3 amino acids: CASELGTTDTQYF. CDR3 coding DNA: TGTGCCAGCGAGCTAGGAACCACAGATACGCAGTATTTT. This chain joins TRBV9 and TRBJ2-3; D remains ambiguous. Germline assignment: CDR1 SGDLS and CDR2 YYNGEE. This CDR3 has 13 amino acids. V was pared by 7 bases and J by 2 bases, with 11 bases between.

The chain couples TRBV3-1 to TRBJ2-2; 10 positions match TRBD2. V lost 6 bases and J lost 5; bases outside the gene matches: 18. Per germline, CDR1 LGHDT and CDR2 YNNKEL (reference sequence). The CDR3 runs to 19 residues. The CDR3 DNA reads TGTGCCAGCAGTCGCTCGGAGCGGGGGGGCGCGATGGGAACCGGGGAGCTGTTTTTT. Translated: CASSRSERGGAMGTGELFF.

J is TRBJ2-5 and V is TRBV19; D not certain. Looked up from germline, CDR1 is LNHDA and CDR2 is SQIVND (reference sequence). The length of the CDR3 is 13 residues. V was cut by 10 bases and J by 2 bases, with 14 bases left in between. CDR3 sequence reads: CATSFGLQETQYF. The CDR3 bases are TGTGCCACCTCATTCGGGCTTCAAGAGACCCAGTACTTC.

This clonotype was seen only a few times. V usage is TRBV4-2 and J usage is TRBJ1-5; D ambiguous. Germline V gives CDR1 LGHNA, CDR2 YNFKEQ. The CDR3 is made up of 17 amino acids. V dropped 0 bases and J dropped 0 bases, with 12 bases sitting between them. The CDR3 sequence: CASSQEGSPYSNQPQHF. CDR3 coding DNA: TGTGCCAGCAGCCAAGAAGGGTCACCCTATAGCAATCAGCCCCAGCATTTT.